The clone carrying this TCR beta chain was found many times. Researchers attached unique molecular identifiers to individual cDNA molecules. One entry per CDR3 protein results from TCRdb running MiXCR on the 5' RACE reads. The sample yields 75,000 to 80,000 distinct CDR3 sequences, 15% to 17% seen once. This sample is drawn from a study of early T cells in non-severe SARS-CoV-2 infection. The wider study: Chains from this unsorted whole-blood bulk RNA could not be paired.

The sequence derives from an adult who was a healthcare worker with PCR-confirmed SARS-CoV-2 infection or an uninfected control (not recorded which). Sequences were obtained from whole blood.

DNA of the CDR3: TGTGCCATCAGGGGACAGGAGAATCAGCCCCAGCATTTT. It specifies CAIRGQENQPQHF. The genes are TRBV10-3 and TRBJ1-5; 8 bases match TRBD1. Germline-derived CDR1 and CDR2 are ENHRY and SYGVKD. V shed 6 bases, J shed 4 bases, and the junction held 2 bases outside the gene matches. The CDR3 has 13 amino acids.